This entry lists 3 T cell receptor beta chains sequenced from one sample in a study of blood T cell repertoires in COVID-19. Clones were sequenced by immunoSEQ multiplex PCR, and TCRdb holds only the in-frame ones, with some missing. The data hold about 14,000 clones, with about 88% observed a single time. The specimen was peripheral blood. Receptors were obtained from a man aged 60 to 75 with acute or convalescent COVID-19.

In its sample, this clone was seen a few times. V usage is TRBV28 and J usage is TRBJ1-2, with 7 bases fitting TRBD1. Per the germline V gene, CDR1 is MDHEN and CDR2 is SYDVKM. V lost 7 bases to trimming and J lost 2 bases; unmatched junction nucleotides: 7. The CDR3 sequence is 14 residues long. As DNA, the CDR3 is TGTGCCAGCAATCTGGACAGGCAGAACTATGGCTACACCTTC. Its translation is CASNLDRQNYGYTF.

The chain carries TRBV19 and TRBJ2-5; TRBD2 might be the D (6 bases). Trimming stripped 4 bases from V and 1 base from J, with 19 bases between. The germline V gene encodes CDR1 LNHDA and CDR2 SQIVND (reference sequence). The CDR3 runs 17 residues. The CDR3 reads CASSRRGRSPSQETQYF. For the CDR3, the DNA is TGTGCCAGTAGTAGACGGGGGAGATCCCCCTCCCAAGAGACCCAGTACTTC. Filled out from reference TRBV19 and TRBJ2-5, the complete variable domain reads DGGITQSPKYLFRKEGQNVTLSCEQNLNHDAMYWYRQDPGQGLRLIYYSQIVNDFQKGDIAEGYSVSREKKESFPLTVTSAQKNPTAFYLCASSRRGRSPSQETQYFGPGTRLLVL.

V and J are TRBV6-6 and TRBJ2-4; TRBD2 might be the D (6 bases). Germline V gives CDR1 MNHNY, CDR2 SVGAGI (reference sequence). This CDR3 region has 13 residues. V was pared by 6 bases and J by 8 bases, with 14 bases between. DNA of the CDR3: TGTGCCAGCAGCTCCGGGAGACCCGACATTCAGTACTTC. This sequence encodes CASSSGRPDIQYF.